The 22 T cell receptor beta chains given below trace back to one sample, sequenced in a study of OX40 agonist ivuxolimab in advanced cancers. Sequencing used immunoSEQ multiplex PCR; TCRdb keeps in-frame clones, though not all of them. This sample has fewer than 110,000 clones, with less than 95% found just once. Material: CD4+ or CD8+ T cells sorted from blood, obtained in a trial of the OX40 agonist ivuxolimab. The receptor set was obtained from an adult with an advanced solid tumor such as melanoma, head and neck, liver or kidney cancer.

The chain couples TRBV6-5 to TRBJ2-1; 10 nucleotides line up with TRBD2. CDR1 and CDR2 from the germline V gene are MNHEY and SVGAGI. The CDR3 sequence is 15 residues long. Unmatched junction bases numbered 4, after V lost 2 bases and J lost 6 bases. DNA for the CDR3: TGTGCCAGCAGTTACAGCGGGGGGGAGGCCAATGAGCAGTTCTTC. Amino acids: CASSYSGGEANEQFF.

The V and J genes are TRBV6-1 and TRBJ2-7, with D possibly being TRBD2 (6 bases). The CDR3 consists of 16 residues. Germline CDR1 MNHNS, CDR2 SASEGT. With 4 bases removed from V and 5 bases from J, the gap between germline ends came to 21 bases. This CDR3 is CASSVVGKGRDDEQYF. CDR3 sequence (DNA): TGTGCCAGCAGTGTTGTGGGGAAGGGGCGGGATGACGAGCAGTACTTC.

The V call is TRBV28, the J call TRBJ1-1; weak D call: TRBD1 (5 bases). The germline gives CDR1 MDHEN, CDR2 SYDVKM. The V and J ends lost 6 bases and 3 bases respectively, with 20 bases between them. CDR3 size: 16 residues. The CDR3 here is CASSSETVPGDTEAFF. CDR3 DNA sequence: TGTGCCAGCAGCTCTGAGACAGTCCCTGGTGACACTGAAGCTTTCTTT.

The CDR3 DNA follows: TGTGCCATCAGGGGTGGGGAGGGGGCCTACAATGAGCAGTTCTTC. This encodes CAIRGGEGAYNEQFF. The J gene is TRBJ2-1, the V gene TRBV10-3; possibly TRBD2 for D (7 bases). Germline V CDR1 and CDR2: ENHRY, SYGVKD. The CDR3 sequence is 15 residues long. Deletions cut 6 bases from V and 2 bases from J, with 14 bases between.

As to this clone: Additional DNA sequences in this sample encode the identical CDR3. The chain employs TRBV5-1 and TRBJ2-5; tentative D call: TRBD1 (5 bases). The CDR3 consists of 14 residues. Germline CDR1 is SGHRS and CDR2 is YFSETQ. Trimming took 0 bases from V and 4 from J, leaving 10 bases between them. CDR3 nucleotide sequence: TGCGCCAGCAGCTTGGCGGGTCAGGGAGAGACCCAGTACTTC. This encodes CASSLAGQGETQYF.

The rearrangement uses TRBV30 and TRBJ1-5; D gene ambiguous. Trimming left V 0 bases short and J 1 base short, with 10 bases between. The CDR3 contains 15 residues. CDR1 GTSNPN and CDR2 SVGIG come from the germline V gene (reference sequence). CDR3 amino acids: CAWSVGRASNQPQHF. Here the CDR3 DNA reads TGTGCCTGGAGTGTAGGGCGGGCAAGCAATCAGCCCCAGCATTTT. Looking up the rest from reference TRBV30 and TRBJ1-5 gives the full variable domain: SQTIHQWPATLVQPVGSPLSLECTVEGTSNPNLYWYRQAAGRGLQLLFYSVGIGQISSEVPQNLSASRPQDRQFILSSKKLLLSDSGFYLCAWSVGRASNQPQHFGDGTRLSIL.

In this sample, this clone turned up once. V gene TRBV29-1 combines with J gene TRBJ1-1, with a tentative D call TRBD1 (6 bases). CDR1 is SQVTM, CDR2 ANQGSEA, per germline. The CDR3 covers 12 residues. Here the CDR3 reads CAAEIGGTEAFF. As DNA, the CDR3 is TGCGCAGCGGAGATAGGGGGCACTGAAGCTTTCTTT.

The chain recombines TRBV7-2 with TRBJ1-1, with 7 bases aligning to TRBD1. Germline-derived CDR1 and CDR2 are SGHTA and FQGNSA. This CDR3 is built from 13 residues. The J segment lost 11 bases and the V segment lost 1 base, leaving 7 bases of the junction unmatched. The CDR3 DNA follows: TGTGCCAGCAGCTTAGACAGGGGTAGGGGGGCTTTCTTT. Its translation is CASSLDRGRGAFF.

The chain carries TRBV6-1 and TRBJ2-3; D not resolved. Germline loops: CDR1 MNHNS, CDR2 SASEGT. V lost 1 base, J lost 0 bases, and 5 bases lay in between. The CDR3 has 14 amino acids. The chain's CDR3 is CASSEGFSTDTQYF. Written as DNA, the CDR3 is TGTGCCAGCAGTGAAGGGTTTAGCACAGATACGCAGTATTTT.

The V and J genes are TRBV28 and TRBJ2-7, with D possibly being TRBD2 (6 bases). The CDR3 runs to 14 residues. Trimming stripped 5 bases from V and 4 bases from J, with 15 bases between. CDR1 MDHEN and CDR2 SYDVKM come from the germline V gene. CDR3 nucleotide sequence: TGTGCCAGCAGTGGCCGGGACTCGTTTTACGAGCAGTACTTC. It is translated as CASSGRDSFYEQYF. Full variable domain (remainder filled in from reference TRBV28 and TRBJ2-7): DVKVTQSSRYLVKRTGEKVFLECVQDMDHENMFWYRQDPGLGLRLIYFSYDVKMKEKGDIPEGYSVSREKKERFSLILESASTNQTSMYLCASSGRDSFYEQYFGPGTRLTVT.

Concerning this clone itself: Other DNA sequences from this sample encode an identical CDR3 as well. V gene TRBV18 combines with J gene TRBJ1-5; D is undetermined. Trimming took 1 base from V and 5 from J, leaving 6 bases between them. CDR1 is KGHSH and CDR2 is LQKENI in the germline V gene. CDR3 size: 13 residues. CDR3 loop: CASSPLGDQPQHF. DNA for the CDR3: TGTGCCAGCTCACCACTTGGGGATCAGCCCCAGCATTTT. Drawing the rest from reference TRBV18 and TRBJ1-5, the complete variable domain is NAGVMQNPRHLVRRRGQEARLRCSPMKGHSHVYWYRQLPEEGLKFMVYLQKENIIDESGMPKERFSAEFPKEGPSILRIQQVVRGDSAAYFCASSPLGDQPQHFGDGTRLSIL.

The V gene is TRBV28, the J gene TRBJ1-1; TRBD1 is a possible D gene (6 bases). V lost 4 bases and J 10 bases, leaving 13 bases between the germline ends. The CDR3 sequence is 12 residues long. From germline, CDR1 is MDHEN and CDR2 SYDVKM. CDR3 residues: CASSSPTGGAFF. DNA of the CDR3: TGTGCCAGCAGTTCGCCGACAGGAGGAGCTTTCTTT.

The genes are TRBV6-1 and TRBJ2-7; 7 nucleotides match TRBD2. Germline-derived CDR1 and CDR2 are MNHNS and SASEGT. There are 14 residues in the CDR3. V dropped 5 bases and J dropped 3; count of bases not matched to a gene: 7. The CDR3 bases are TGTGCCAGCAGTCTGGCGGGAGTGGTCTACGAGCAGTACTTC. Protein product: CASSLAGVVYEQYF.

The chain carries TRBV5-8 and TRBJ1-1; 7 bases fit TRBD1. This CDR3 is 16 amino acids long. Germline V gives CDR1 SGHTS, CDR2 YDEGEE. After removal of 4 bases from V and 1 base from J, the junction contained 10 bases not matched to a gene. CDR3: CASSQGPGQSNTEAFF. CDR3 nucleotides: TGTGCCAGCAGCCAGGGCCCGGGACAGTCGAACACTGAAGCTTTCTTT.

The chain links TRBV19 to TRBJ2-7; D may correspond to TRBD1 or TRBD2 (5 bases each). Trimming stripped 0 bases from V and 2 bases from J, with 8 bases between. CDR3 length: 14 amino acids. Germline V CDR1 and CDR2: LNHDA, SQIVND (reference sequence). In nucleotides, the CDR3 is TGTGCCAGTAGTATAGACCGAGGGGCCTACGAGCAGTACTTC. It translates to CASSIDRGAYEQYF.

This chain connects TRBV11-2 to TRBJ2-6; possible D gene TRBD1, 6 bases. Germline lookup yields CDR1 SGHAT and CDR2 FQNNGV. The CDR3 runs to 16 residues. Trimming took 5 bases from V and 0 from J, leaving 11 bases between them. CDR3 sequence reads: CASSRSTGSGANVLTF. CDR3 in DNA: TGTGCCAGCAGCCGATCGACAGGCTCTGGGGCCAACGTCCTGACTTTC.

J is TRBJ2-5 and V is TRBV9; perhaps TRBD1 as D (5 bases). The germline CDR1 and CDR2 sequences are SGDLS and YYNGEE. Trimming took off 1 base at V and 5 bases at J, with 12 bases between the two ends. The CDR3 contains 14 residues. CDR3 in DNA: TGTGCCAGCAGCGTAAATCAGGGCCGTGAGACCCAGTACTTC. It yields the protein CASSVNQGRETQYF.

The rearrangement joins TRBV11-2 to TRBJ2-7; a weak D match, TRBD2 (6 bases). Trimming cost V 0 bases and J 3 bases, with 9 bases left between them. The CDR3 loop spans 14 amino acids. CDR1 is SGHAT, CDR2 FQNNGV, per germline. This CDR3 is CASSLDRGNYEQYF. DNA for the CDR3: TGTGCCAGCAGCTTAGACCGCGGGAACTACGAGCAGTACTTC.

The rearrangement uses TRBV4-1 and TRBJ2-5; 7 bases are shared with TRBD1. TRBJ2-7 explains the end of the DNA better; the J call may be wrong. This CDR3 spans 14 amino acids. Germline-derived CDR1 and CDR2 are MGHRA and YSYEKL. The CDR3 bases are TGCGCCAGCAGCCTGGGACAGACCGTCTACGAGCAGTACTTC. Translated: CASSLGQTVYEQYF.

The chain is built from TRBV9 and TRBJ2-1; 7 nucleotides align to TRBD2. J lost 1 base, V lost 2 bases, and 6 bases had no gene match. Per germline, CDR1 SGDLS and CDR2 YYNGEE. This CDR3 has 16 amino acids. CDR3 DNA: TGTGCCAGCAGCGTGGGCGGGAGTCCGTCCTACAATGAGCAGTTCTTC. As protein: CASSVGGSPSYNEQFF.

The chain links TRBV13 to TRBJ1-5; D uncertain. The V gene's germline CDR1 is PRHDT and CDR2 FYEKMQ (reference sequence). This CDR3 comprises 15 residues. V shed 5 bases and J shed 3 bases, with 14 bases lying between them. The CDR3 sequence: CASSLGGNNNQPQHF. For the CDR3, the DNA is TGTGCCAGCAGCCTCGGCGGGAATAACAATCAGCCCCAGCATTTT.

The table lists this clone with a count of one. CDR3 region: CASRNEKLFF. The CDR3 DNA follows: TGTGCCAGTAGGAACGAAAAACTGTTTTTT. The chain combines TRBV19 with TRBJ1-4; D is unresolved. CDR3 length equals 10 residues. V lost 6 bases and J 8 bases, leaving 4 bases between the germline ends. The germline V gene encodes CDR1 LNHDA and CDR2 SQIVND (reference sequence). Using reference TRBV19 and TRBJ1-4 for the parts outside the CDR3, the full variable domain is DGGITQSPKYLFRKEGQNVTLSCEQNLNHDAMYWYRQDPGQGLRLIYYSQIVNDFQKGDIAEGYSVSREKKESFPLTVTSAQKNPTAFYLCASRNEKLFFGSGTQLSVL.